This TCR beta chain was documented in a study of blood T cell repertoires in COVID-19. Study at large: Acute-phase and convalescent COVID-19 samples originated in the United States, Italy and Spain.

This clone was observed a handful of times. The V gene lost 6 bases and the J gene lost 1 base, with 10 bases spanning the gap. There are 13 residues in the CDR3. Germline lookup yields CDR1 MNHEY and CDR2 SVGAGI. This table comes from immunoSEQ multiplex PCR, and its TCRdb copy is limited to in-frame clones, with some not included. In the table there are about 310,000 clones, 90% of which are singletons. The receptor comes from a woman in her thirties or forties with COVID-19, enrolled during active disease. Specimen: peripheral blood. The chain has TRBV6-5 and TRBJ2-7, with D possibly being TRBD1 (6 bases). DNA for the CDR3: TGTGCCAGCAGCACAGGGTCATCCTACGAGCAGTACTTC. Translation gives CASSTGSSYEQYF.